This T cell receptor (beta chain) was recovered during a study of tumor-infiltrating lymphocytes in primary liver carcinoma. About the study: Staging of the tumors gave T1-T3 N0M0, with widths of about 4.2 to 11 cm. Study-level findings and limits: The difference in top-250-clone fraction between tumors and blood was significant, favoring tumors (p = 0.039).

CDR1 is MNHEY, CDR2 SVGAGI, per germline. Trimming stripped 4 bases from V and 3 bases from J, with 19 bases between. The CDR3 spans 17 residues. Co-extracted RNA and DNA came from around 18-30 mg of unsorted bulk tissue. Surgeons resected the patients' primary liver carcinomas. Tumors were each sampled at five separate regions. On this clonotype itself: Antigen specificity is unknown. The final CDR3 position lacks the conserved phenylalanine or tryptophan, pointing to a likely read error.

The template, approximately 500 ng total RNA, yielded TCR beta cDNA made with a constant-region primer. Three nested multiplex PCR rounds of slightly modified ARM-PCR generated TCR beta libraries. Amplification in the first two PCR rounds was performed using TRBV1-TRBV30 forward primers and a C-beta reverse primer for approximately 10 cycles each. MiXCR, run by TCRdb on the multiplex PCR reads, gives a single entry per CDR3 protein. The sample lists 40,000 to 55,000 distinct CDR3 sequences, about three quarters occurring once. The chain has TRBV6-5 and TRBJ2-1; weak D call: TRBD1 (5 bases). This receptor was taken from a man aged 35-49 years with primary liver carcinoma and hepatitis B virus infection. Sequencing input: liver tumor tissue from sampling region 5. The sample's subset: tumor region T5, tumor centre. CDR3 nucleotides: TGTGCCAGCAGTTGCCTTACCCCAGGACAAGGCTACAATGAGCAGTTCCTC. It is translated as CASSCLTPGQGYNEQFL.